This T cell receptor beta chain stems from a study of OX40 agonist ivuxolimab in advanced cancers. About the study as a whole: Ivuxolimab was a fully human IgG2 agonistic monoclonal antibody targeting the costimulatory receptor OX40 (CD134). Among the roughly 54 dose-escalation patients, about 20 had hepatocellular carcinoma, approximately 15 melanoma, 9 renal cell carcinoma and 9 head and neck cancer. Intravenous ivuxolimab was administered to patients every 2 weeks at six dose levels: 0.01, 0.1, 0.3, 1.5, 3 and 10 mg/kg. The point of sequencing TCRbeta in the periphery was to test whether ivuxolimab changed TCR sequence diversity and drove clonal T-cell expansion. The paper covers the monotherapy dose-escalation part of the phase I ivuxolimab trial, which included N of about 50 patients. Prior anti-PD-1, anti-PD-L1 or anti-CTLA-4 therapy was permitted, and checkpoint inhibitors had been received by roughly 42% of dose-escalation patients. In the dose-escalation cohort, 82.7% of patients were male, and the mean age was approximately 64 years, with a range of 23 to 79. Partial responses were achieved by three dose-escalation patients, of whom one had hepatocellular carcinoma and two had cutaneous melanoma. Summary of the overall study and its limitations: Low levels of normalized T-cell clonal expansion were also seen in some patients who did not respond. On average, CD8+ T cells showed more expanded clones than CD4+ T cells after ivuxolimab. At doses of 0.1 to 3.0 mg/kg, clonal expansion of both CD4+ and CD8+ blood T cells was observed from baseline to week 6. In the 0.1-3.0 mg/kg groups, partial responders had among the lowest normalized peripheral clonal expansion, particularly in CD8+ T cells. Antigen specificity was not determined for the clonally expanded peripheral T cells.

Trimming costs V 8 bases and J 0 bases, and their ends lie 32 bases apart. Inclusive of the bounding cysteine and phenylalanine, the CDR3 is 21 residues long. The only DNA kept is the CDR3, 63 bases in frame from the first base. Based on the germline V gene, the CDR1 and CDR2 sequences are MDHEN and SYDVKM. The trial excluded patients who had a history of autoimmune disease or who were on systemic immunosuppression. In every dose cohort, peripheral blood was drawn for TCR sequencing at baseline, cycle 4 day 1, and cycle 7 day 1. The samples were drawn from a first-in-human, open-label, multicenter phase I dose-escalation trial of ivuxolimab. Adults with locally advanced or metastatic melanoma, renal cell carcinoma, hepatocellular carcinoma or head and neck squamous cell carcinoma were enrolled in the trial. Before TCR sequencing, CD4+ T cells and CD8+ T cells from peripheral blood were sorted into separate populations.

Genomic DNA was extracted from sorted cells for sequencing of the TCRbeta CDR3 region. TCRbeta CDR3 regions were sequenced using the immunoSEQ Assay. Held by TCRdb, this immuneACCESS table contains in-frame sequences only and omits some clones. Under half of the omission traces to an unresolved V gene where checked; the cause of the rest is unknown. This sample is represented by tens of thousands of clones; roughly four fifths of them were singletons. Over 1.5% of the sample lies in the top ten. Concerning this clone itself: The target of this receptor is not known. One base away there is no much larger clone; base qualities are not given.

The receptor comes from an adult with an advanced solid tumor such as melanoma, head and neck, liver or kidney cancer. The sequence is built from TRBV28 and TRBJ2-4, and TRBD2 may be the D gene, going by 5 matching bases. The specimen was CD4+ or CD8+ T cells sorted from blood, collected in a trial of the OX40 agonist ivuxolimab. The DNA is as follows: TGTGCCAGCGAGTTAGGCCTAGGCGGGCTAGTTCCGACCCTAGCCAAAAACATTCAGTACTTC. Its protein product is CASELGLGGLVPTLAKNIQYF.